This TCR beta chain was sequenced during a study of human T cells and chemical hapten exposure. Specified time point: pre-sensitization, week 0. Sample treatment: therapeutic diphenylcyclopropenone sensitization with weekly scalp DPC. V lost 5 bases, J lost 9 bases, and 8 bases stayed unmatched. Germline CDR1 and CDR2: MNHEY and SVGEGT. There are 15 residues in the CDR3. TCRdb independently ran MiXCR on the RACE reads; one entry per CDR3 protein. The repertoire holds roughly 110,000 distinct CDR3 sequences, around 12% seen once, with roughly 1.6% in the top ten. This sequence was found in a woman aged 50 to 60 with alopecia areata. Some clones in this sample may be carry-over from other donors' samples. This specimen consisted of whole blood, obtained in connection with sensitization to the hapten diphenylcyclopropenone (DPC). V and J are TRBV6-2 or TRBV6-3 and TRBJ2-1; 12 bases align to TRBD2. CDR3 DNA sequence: TGTGCCAGCAGTCATCTAGCGGGGGGGCCTAGTGAGCAGTTCTTC. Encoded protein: CASSHLAGGPSEQFF.